One and the same sample provided the 31 T cell receptor beta chains below, sequenced in a study of T cells in Graves' hyperthyroidism and ophthalmopathy. Authors of the study amplified TCR beta CDR3 regions from RNA transcripts. An initial round of RT-PCR targeting the TCR CDR3 relied on the HTBI primer set. TCRdb reanalysed the multiplex PCR reads using MiXCR and keeps one entry per CDR3 protein. The sample records fewer than 650,000 distinct CDR3 sequences, approximately 14% being singletons. The sample taken for sequencing was blood. The receptors stem from a woman in her thirties with Graves' hyperthyroidism that later progressed to Graves' ophthalmopathy.

There are a few counts of this clonotype. The CDR3 DNA reads as TGTGCCAGCAGTTACCGGACGGGGGGGGACAATGAGCAGTTCTTC. As protein: CASSYRTGGDNEQFF. The chain combines TRBV6-6 with TRBJ2-1; TRBD2 matches 8 bases. The CDR3 has 15 amino acids. Germline CDR1 MNHNY, CDR2 SVGAGI (reference sequence). With V trimmed by 2 bases and J by 5 bases, 5 bases remained unmatched.

This clonotype was observed many times. The genes are TRBV30 and TRBJ1-2, with D uncertain. V was pared by 3 bases and J by 4 bases, with 12 bases between. The CDR3 sequence is 13 residues long. Germline V gives CDR1 GTSNPN, CDR2 SVGIG (reference sequence). The CDR3 reads CAWRAGYTYGYTF. The CDR3 bases are TGTGCCTGGAGGGCCGGATACACCTATGGCTACACCTTC.

This clonotype came up many times. This chain links TRBV12-3 or TRBV12-4 with TRBJ2-3; D is unresolved. The ends were cut back, 6 bases at V and 4 bases at J, with 14 bases in the middle. The CDR3 has 14 amino acids. The CDR3 region has the DNA TGTGCCAGCAGCGACACTCAGACCCCAGATACGCAGTATTTT. Translating it yields CASSDTQTPDTQYF.

In its sample, this clonotype was seen many times. The rearrangement uses TRBV19 and TRBJ1-5; 8 bases agree with TRBD1. Germline V gene lookup returns CDR1 LNHDA and CDR2 SQIVND (reference sequence). Losses at the gene ends were 5 bases for V and 1 base for J; bases not matched to a gene: 10. This CDR3 contains 17 residues. This CDR3 reads CASSPPDRGGSNQPQHF. Here the CDR3 DNA reads TGTGCCAGTAGTCCCCCCGACAGGGGTGGGAGCAATCAGCCCCAGCATTTT.

This clonotype was recorded a few times. This sequence joins TRBV18 and TRBJ1-1; D may be TRBD1 (6 bases). The CDR3 consists of 15 residues. V was cut by 0 bases and J by 1 base, with 9 bases left in between. Looked up from germline, CDR1 is KGHSH and CDR2 is LQKENI. CDR3 DNA sequence: TGTGCCAGCTCACCACCAGCCAGGGGGAACACTGAAGCTTTCTTT. Protein sequence: CASSPPARGNTEAFF.

This clonotype came up many times. This chain uses TRBV28 with TRBJ2-7, with a possible D match to TRBD2 (6 bases). Trimming cost V 5 bases and J 5 bases, with 7 bases left between them. Germline V CDR1 and CDR2: MDHEN, SYDVKM. The CDR3 length is 11 residues. In nucleotides, the CDR3 is TGTGCCAGCAGTAGACTAGACGAGCAGTACTTC. Its protein is CASSRLDEQYF.

In this sample, this clonotype turned up many times. The chain's CDR3 is CASSLWTRAHEQFF. In DNA form, the CDR3 reads TGTGCCAGCAGTTTATGGACCAGGGCGCATGAGCAGTTCTTC. This rearrangement joins TRBV27 to TRBJ2-1, with D tentatively TRBD1 (5 bases). The V gene's germline CDR1 is MNHEY and CDR2 SMNVEV (reference sequence). V lost 1 base and J 8 bases, leaving 12 bases between the germline ends. This CDR3 has 14 residues.

This clonotype was counted at least ten times. This chain links TRBV12-3 or TRBV12-4 with TRBJ2-1; D gene ambiguous. With 3 bases removed from V and 5 bases from J, the gap between germline ends came to 11 bases. The CDR3 covers 14 residues. CDR3 coding DNA: TGTGCCAGCAGTTTTGCGAATTCCCACAATGAGCAGTTCTTC. Translation gives CASSFANSHNEQFF.

This clonotype was observed a few times. The chain employs TRBV24-1 and TRBJ2-1; 8 bases line up with TRBD2. This CDR3 is 13 amino acids long. Germline values: CDR1 KGHDR, CDR2 SFDVKD. V was pared by 0 bases and J by 13 bases, with 4 bases of the junction left unmatched. CDR3 in amino acids: CATSDLSAGAQFF. The CDR3 nucleotides are TGTGCCACCAGTGATTTGTCAGCGGGGGCTCAGTTCTTC.

This clonotype was counted many times. The J gene is TRBJ2-3, the V gene TRBV6-5; 9 bases are a match to TRBD1. Germline CDR1 and CDR2: MNHEY and SVGAGI. Losses at the gene ends were 2 bases for V and 0 bases for J; bases not matched to a gene: 3. This CDR3 spans 16 amino acids. DNA for the CDR3: TGTGCCAGCAGTTACCTTGGACAGGGGAGCACAGATACGCAGTATTTT. Its translation is CASSYLGQGSTDTQYF.

V and J are TRBV15 and TRBJ1-4; D is uncertain. The CDR3 runs to 16 residues. V lost 0 bases to trimming and J lost 8 bases, with 16 bases between them. Germline assignment: CDR1 LNHNV and CDR2 YYDKDF (reference sequence). The CDR3 DNA reads TGTGCCACCAGCAGAGATCTATCAGGAATCGGCGAAAAACTGTTTTTT. Its protein is CATSRDLSGIGEKLFF. Full variable domain (missing parts from reference TRBV15 and TRBJ1-4): DAMVIQNPRYQVTQFGKPVTLSCSQTLNHNVMYWYQQKSSQAPKLLFHYYDKDFNNEADTPDNFQSRRPNTSFCFLDIRSPGLGDTAMYLCATSRDLSGIGEKLFFGSGTQLSVL.

This clonotype has a count of ten or more. V and J are TRBV5-1 and TRBJ2-7, with 11 bases that match TRBD2. The CDR3 covers 17 residues. Germline-derived CDR1 and CDR2 are SGHRS and YFSETQ. V gave up 2 bases and J gave up 3 bases; unmatched junction bases: 10. CDR3 amino acids: CASSFLLAGDSLYEQYF. The CDR3 DNA follows: TGCGCCAGCAGCTTTCTACTAGCGGGAGATTCCCTCTACGAGCAGTACTTC.

Ten or more counts support this clonotype. The rearrangement uses TRBV6-1 and TRBJ2-1, with a tentative D call TRBD1 (5 bases). The CDR3 runs 15 residues. Per germline, CDR1 MNHNS and CDR2 SASEGT. Deletions cut 5 bases from V and 3 bases from J, with 14 bases between. CDR3 DNA: TGTGCCAGCAGTCCCCAGGGTCAGGGCTACAATGAGCAGTTCTTC. This translates into CASSPQGQGYNEQFF.

This CDR3 is CSAPGTSGNSPYEQYF. CDR3 DNA: TGCAGTGCACCAGGGACTAGCGGTAACTCCCCCTACGAGCAGTACTTC. The rearrangement uses TRBV20-1 and TRBJ2-7; 11 nucleotides line up with TRBD2. V lost 6 bases and J lost 2; bases outside the gene matches: 12. CDR1 is DFQATT and CDR2 is SNEGSKA in the germline V gene (reference sequence). The CDR3 has 16 residues.

This clonotype was seen only a few times. The chain recombines TRBV29-1 with TRBJ2-5; D is uncertain. Germline CDR1 SQVTM, CDR2 ANQGSEA. V was cut by 3 bases and J by 3 bases, with 8 bases left in between. The CDR3 extends over 12 amino acids. The CDR3 loop reads CSVDSIKETQYF. DNA of the CDR3: TGCAGCGTTGACAGTATCAAAGAGACCCAGTACTTC.

Regarding this clonotype: Possible read error: a much larger clone is one base away. The chain uses TRBV2 and TRBJ2-3; D gene uncertain. V lost 6 bases, J lost 6 bases, and 7 bases lay in between. The germline gives CDR1 SNHLY, CDR2 FYNNEI. The CDR3 contains 11 residues. CDR3 residues: CASSFDDTQYF. CDR3 sequence (DNA): TGTGCCAGCAGCTTCGACGATACGCAGTATTTT. Combining the CDR3 with reference TRBV2 and TRBJ2-3 gives the whole variable domain EPEVTQTPSHQVTQMGQEVILRCVPISNHLYFYWYRQILGQKVEFLVSFYNNEISEKSEIFDDQFSVERPDGSNFTLKIRSTKLEDSAMYFCASSFDDTQYFGPGTRLTVL.

In this sample, this clonotype turned up a few times. This chain connects TRBV20-1 to TRBJ2-3; D unresolved. The length of the CDR3 is 15 residues. CDR1 and CDR2 (germline): DFQATT, SNEGSKA (reference sequence). The V end was cut by 0 bases, the J end by 0 bases, with 10 bases between. CDR3 residues: CSARDRVLSTDTQYF. As DNA, the CDR3 is TGCAGTGCTAGAGATCGGGTCTTAAGCACAGATACGCAGTATTTT.

The gene calls are TRBV10-3 and TRBJ2-2; 13 nucleotides line up with TRBD2. The CDR3 spans 15 residues. Per germline, CDR1 ENHRY and CDR2 SYGVKD. J lost 4 bases, V lost 7 bases, and 3 bases had no gene match. CDR3 residues: CAITGTSGVTGELFF. The CDR3 bases are TGTGCCATCACCGGGACTAGCGGGGTCACCGGGGAGCTGTTTTTT.

This clonotype has just a few counts. This sequence joins TRBV5-1 and TRBJ2-5, with D possibly TRBD1 on 6 matching bases. There are 14 residues in the CDR3. Trimming took 2 bases from V and 4 from J, leaving 12 bases between them. In germline, CDR1 is SGHRS, CDR2 YFSETQ. Here the CDR3 DNA reads TGCGCCAGCAGCTTTGCGACAGGAGGAGAGACCCAGTACTTC. It is translated as CASSFATGGETQYF.

This clonotype was detected a few times. V and J are TRBV19 and TRBJ2-1; 10 bases align to TRBD2. J gave up 5 bases and V 8 bases, and 6 bases lay outside the gene matches. Germline V gives CDR1 LNHDA, CDR2 SQIVND (reference sequence). There are 14 residues in the CDR3. The CDR3 reads CASRLAGANNEQFF. The CDR3 bases are TGTGCCAGTCGTCTAGCGGGAGCTAACAATGAGCAGTTCTTC.

In its sample, this clonotype was seen many times. The chain recombines TRBV2 with TRBJ2-3, with no clear D. From germline, CDR1 is SNHLY and CDR2 FYNNEI. V lost 1 base, J lost 1 base, and 6 bases lay in between. This CDR3 region has 14 residues. The CDR3 spells CASSEGQGTDTQYF. For the CDR3, the DNA is TGTGCCAGCAGTGAAGGGCAGGGCACAGATACGCAGTATTTT.

This clonotype was seen many times. The CDR3 loop is CASPRGANSPLHF. The CDR3 nucleotides are TGTGCCAGCCCAAGAGGGGCTAATTCACCCCTCCACTTT. The gene calls are TRBV27 and TRBJ1-6, with a possible D match to TRBD1 (5 bases). Between the trimmed V and J ends, which lost 8 bases and 6 bases, there was a span of 11 bases. The CDR3 loop spans 13 amino acids. Germline assignment: CDR1 MNHEY and CDR2 SMNVEV (reference sequence).

This clonotype was seen repeatedly, ten times or more. The V and J genes are TRBV6-1 and TRBJ1-2; TRBD1 matches at 7 bases. The CDR3 has 13 amino acids. The V segment lost 6 bases and the J segment 3 bases; nucleotides outside the gene matches: 4. Germline assignment: CDR1 MNHNS and CDR2 SASEGT. The CDR3: CASSDTGDYGYTF. The CDR3 DNA reads TGTGCCAGCAGCGATACAGGGGACTATGGCTACACCTTC.

This clonotype was seen ten or more times. This sequence joins TRBV20-1 and TRBJ2-1, with 12 bases matching TRBD2. J lost 8 bases, V lost 5 bases, and 4 bases had no gene match. Germline V gives CDR1 DFQATT, CDR2 SNEGSKA (reference sequence). This CDR3 spans 13 amino acids. CDR3 loop: CSARASGRDEQFF. The CDR3, as DNA: TGCAGTGCTCGGGCTAGCGGGAGGGATGAGCAGTTCTTC.

This clonotype occurred many times. The chain combines TRBV30 with TRBJ2-1; D perhaps matches TRBD2 (6 bases). CDR3 size: 13 residues. The germline V gene has CDR1 GTSNPN and CDR2 SVGIG (reference sequence). Trimming shortened V by 5 bases and J by 1 base, and 9 bases separated the two germline ends. The CDR3 DNA follows: TGTGCCTGGGGGAGGTTATCCTACAATGAGCAGTTCTTC. Translated: CAWGRLSYNEQFF.

This clonotype showed up many times. The chain is built from TRBV6-2 or TRBV6-3 and TRBJ1-3; D gene unclear. V was clipped by 2 bases and J by 1 base, with 6 bases between them. CDR3 length: 14 amino acids. Looked up from germline, CDR1 is MNHEY and CDR2 is SVGEGT. CDR3 sequence: CASSYTGSGNTIYF. CDR3 bases: TGTGCCAGCAGTTACACGGGATCTGGAAACACCATATATTTT.

This clonotype was counted a few times. The V gene is TRBV4-1, the J gene TRBJ2-7; 7 bases are a match to TRBD1. Germline V lookup: CDR1 MGHRA, CDR2 YSYEKL. CDR3 size: 14 residues. After removal of 0 bases from V and 4 bases from J, the junction contained 3 bases not matched to a gene. In nucleotides, the CDR3 is TGCGCCAGCAGCCAAGATGACAGGGATTACGAGCAGTACTTC. Translating gives CASSQDDRDYEQYF.

The chain is built from TRBV12-5 and TRBJ1-2; D not resolved. Germline CDR1 and CDR2: LGHNT and FRNRAP. The V end was cut by 1 base, the J end by 8 bases, with 26 bases between. The CDR3 is made up of 18 amino acids. The CDR3 spells CASGLEGREPRRLFGYTF. The CDR3, as DNA: TGTGCTAGTGGTTTGGAGGGTAGGGAGCCTCGACGATTATTCGGCTACACCTTC. The full variable domain, completed using reference TRBV12-5 and TRBJ1-2, is DARVTQTPRHKVTEMGQEVTMRCQPILGHNTVFWYRQTMMQGLELLAYFRNRAPLDDSGMPKDRFSAEMPDATLATLKIQPSEPRDSAVYFCASGLEGREPRRLFGYTFGSGTRLTVV.

This clonotype occurred many times. The chain uses TRBV11-2 and TRBJ2-1; possibly TRBD2 for D (5 bases). CDR1 SGHAT and CDR2 FQNNGV come from the germline V gene. The CDR3 is made up of 14 amino acids. Trimming removed 1 base from V and 8 bases from J, with 12 bases in between. The CDR3 DNA is TGTGCCAGCAGCTTAGGGGGTGGACTCGATGAGCAGTTCTTC. It translates to CASSLGGGLDEQFF.

This clonotype was observed a few times. V and J are TRBV20-1 and TRBJ2-3; possibly TRBD1 or TRBD2 for D (6 bases each). Deletions cut 6 bases from V and 0 bases from J, with 13 bases between. The CDR3 has 14 residues. Per germline, CDR1 DFQATT and CDR2 SNEGSKA (reference sequence). This CDR3 is CSARRGDSTDTQYF. CDR3 coding DNA: TGCAGTGCAAGGAGGGGGGACAGCACAGATACGCAGTATTTT.

This clonotype has ten or more counts. The chain links TRBV5-1 to TRBJ1-1; D is unresolved. Trimming shortened V by 3 bases and J by 1 base, and 7 bases separated the two germline ends. In germline, CDR1 is SGHRS, CDR2 YFSETQ. The CDR3 covers 13 residues. CDR3 protein: CASSSNKNTEAFF. The CDR3 DNA sequence: TGCGCCAGCAGCTCTAACAAGAACACTGAAGCTTTCTTT.